The 5 T cell receptor beta chains below come from one sample, sequenced in a study of blood T cell repertoires in COVID-19. Clones were sequenced by immunoSEQ multiplex PCR, and TCRdb holds only the in-frame ones, with some missing. The sample yields around 270,000 clones, around 87% seen once. Material: peripheral blood. The receptors stem from a woman aged 55-75 years with COVID-19, enrolled during active disease.

The chain links TRBV29-1 to TRBJ2-2, with 12 bases aligning to TRBD2. The CDR3 is 17 amino acids. In germline, CDR1 is SQVTM, CDR2 ANQGSEA. Trimming at V came to 0 bases and at J to 1 base, leaving 3 bases not matched to a gene. The CDR3 DNA reads as TGCAGCGTTGAAGATCCACTAGCGGGAGGGAACACCGGGGAGCTGTTTTTT. It yields the protein CSVEDPLAGGNTGELFF.

In nucleotides, the CDR3 is TGTGCCAGCAGCTTGGAAGACAGGGCCTATGGCTACACCTTC. This gives the protein CASSLEDRAYGYTF. The V call is TRBV5-4, the J call TRBJ1-2, with 7 bases fitting TRBD1. V was clipped by 0 bases and J by 4 bases; unmatched bases: 3. The CDR3 runs to 14 residues. Germline V gives CDR1 SGHNT, CDR2 YYREEE (reference sequence).

This clone was observed once. This chain links TRBV30 with TRBJ2-7; a weak D match, TRBD2 (5 bases). Germline V lookup: CDR1 GTSNPN, CDR2 SVGIG (reference sequence). The CDR3 runs to 13 residues. Trimming took 0 bases from V and 6 from J, leaving 12 bases between them. The CDR3 DNA is TGTGCCTGGAGTGTCGGTAGCGACCGCGAGCAGTACTTC. It is translated as CAWSVGSDREQYF.

The V call is TRBV28, the J call TRBJ1-4; 8 bases map to TRBD1. V dropped 6 bases and J dropped 8; count of bases not matched to a gene: 5. This CDR3 contains 13 residues. CDR1 is MDHEN and CDR2 is SYDVKM in the germline V gene. The chain's CDR3 is CASRAQGGEKLFF. CDR3 DNA: TGTGCCAGCAGGGCACAGGGGGGCGAAAAACTGTTTTTT.

The chain combines TRBV7-2 with TRBJ2-1; TRBD2 matches 7 bases. CDR1 SGHTA and CDR2 FQGNSA come from the germline V gene. J gave up 8 bases and V 1 base, and 8 bases lay outside the gene matches. The CDR3 extends over 15 amino acids. CDR3 bases: TGTGCCAGCAGCTTAGGTGGGGGAGGGCTATATGAGCAGTTCTTC. Translating gives CASSLGGGGLYEQFF.